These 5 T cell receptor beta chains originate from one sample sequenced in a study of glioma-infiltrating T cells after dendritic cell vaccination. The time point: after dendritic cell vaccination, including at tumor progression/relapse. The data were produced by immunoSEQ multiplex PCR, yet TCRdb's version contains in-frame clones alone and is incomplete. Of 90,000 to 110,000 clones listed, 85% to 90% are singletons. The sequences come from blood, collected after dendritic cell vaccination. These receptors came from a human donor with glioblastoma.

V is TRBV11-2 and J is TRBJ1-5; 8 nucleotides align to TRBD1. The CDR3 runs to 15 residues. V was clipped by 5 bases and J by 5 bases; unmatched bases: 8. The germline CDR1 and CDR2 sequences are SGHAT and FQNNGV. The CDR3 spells CASSLGTGGYQPQHF. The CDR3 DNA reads TGTGCCAGCAGCCTCGGGACAGGAGGGTATCAGCCCCAGCATTTT.

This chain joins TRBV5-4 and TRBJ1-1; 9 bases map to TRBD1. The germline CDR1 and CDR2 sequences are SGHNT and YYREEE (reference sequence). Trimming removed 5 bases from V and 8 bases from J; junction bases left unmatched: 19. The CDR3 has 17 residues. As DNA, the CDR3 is TGTGCCAGCAGTTTTCCGGGACAGGGCCTCCTTGGGGAGGAAGCTTTCTTT. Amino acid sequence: CASSFPGQGLLGEEAFF.

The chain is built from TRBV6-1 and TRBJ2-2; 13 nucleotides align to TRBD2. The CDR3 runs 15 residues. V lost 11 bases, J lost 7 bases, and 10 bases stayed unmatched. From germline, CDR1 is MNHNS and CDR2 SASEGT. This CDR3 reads CASWGTSGALGELFF. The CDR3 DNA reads TGTGCCTCCTGGGGGACTAGCGGGGCTCTCGGGGAGCTGTTTTTT.

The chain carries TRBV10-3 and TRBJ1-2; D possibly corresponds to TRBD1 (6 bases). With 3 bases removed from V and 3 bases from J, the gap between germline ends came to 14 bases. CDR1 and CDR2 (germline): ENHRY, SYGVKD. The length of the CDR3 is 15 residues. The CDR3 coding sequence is TGTGCCATCAGTGAAATGGGGGGGCTCTACTATGGCTACACCTTC. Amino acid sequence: CAISEMGGLYYGYTF.

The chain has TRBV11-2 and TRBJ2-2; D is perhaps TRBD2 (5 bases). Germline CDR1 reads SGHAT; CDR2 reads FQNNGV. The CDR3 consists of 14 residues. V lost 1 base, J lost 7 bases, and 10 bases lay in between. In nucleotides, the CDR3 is TGTGCCAGCAGCTTAGGAAGAGGAGGCGGGGAGCTGTTTTTT. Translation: CASSLGRGGGELFF. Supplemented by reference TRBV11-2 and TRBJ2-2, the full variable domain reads EAGVAQSPRYKIIEKRQSVAFWCNPISGHATLYWYQQILGQGPKLLIQFQNNGVVDDSQLPKDRFSAERLKGVDSTLKIQPAKLEDSAVYLCASSLGRGGGELFFGEGSRLTVL.